This T cell receptor beta chain came from a study of Tregs in tolerant kidney transplant recipients (dated by TCRdb to the late 2010s). Regarding the complete study: The transplants used related donors with nonmyeloablative bone marrow transplantation, and mixed chimerism in the human trials was transient. TCRbeta sequencing was used in the study to identify donor-specific regulatory T cells before combined kidney and bone marrow transplantation, and the identified cells were then tracked after transplant.

Study-level results and caveats: Donor-specific Treg expansion exceeded global Treg expansion in tolerant patients, suggesting antigen-driven rather than nonspecific expansion. PCR primers changed over time for some patients, so nucleotide-level comparison across those patients' samples was not possible. Expanding Tregs with activated donor B cells appeared to identify the most biologically relevant and donor-specific TCRbeta repertoire. Biological reproducibility was not directly assessed, although technical replication error appeared to be minimal. The study was constrained by small patient numbers, and validation of the findings is required in larger populations and under other immunosuppression protocols.

CDR1 and CDR2 (MNHEY, SVGAGI) derive from the germline V gene. CDR3 length: 13 amino acids, cysteine to phenylalanine. CDR3 DNA only is kept here, 39 bases in frame from base 1. The germline ends are 12 bases apart after V is trimmed by 5 bases and J by 7 bases. Points on this clone: The target of this receptor is not known. There are no base qualities to consult, and no much larger clone falls within one base.

Genomic DNA was extracted from sorted cells with the QIAGEN DNeasy Blood and Tissue Kit for TCRbeta CDR3 sequencing. High-throughput TCRbeta CDR3 sequencing was carried out commercially through immunoSEQ, with PCR amplification with bias correction and internal controls included. Processing in the source paper ran as follows. Unique productive TCRbeta sequences were defined by CDR3 nucleotide sequence when primers matched and otherwise by CDR3 amino acid sequence together with Vbeta and Jbeta genes. As a correction for sorting error, sequences shared between sorted populations at a frequency ratio of 2:1 or less were discarded, and the remaining shared sequences were assigned to the higher population. Donor-reactive sequences were defined as at least 5-fold expanded in CFSE-low cells versus unstimulated cells, with frequency of at least 0.01% in CFSE-low cells. Jensen-Shannon divergence, calculated on the top 100 TCRbeta sequences ranked by frequency, was used to quantify repertoire divergence. For samples with multiple sequencing runs, sorting error was corrected in each run separately before the runs were combined. TCRdb's version of the immuneACCESS table is confined to in-frame rearrangements and falls short of the full clone set. An unresolved V gene accounts for under half of the shortfall where checked; the remainder is of unknown origin. V, J and clone size are those of that table, while D and trimming were read from the DNA. The sample table holds just under 65,000 clones, of which less than 98% were seen once. Of the sample, 0.34% is held by the ten largest clones.

This specimen's time point label, per the study, means: blood sample drawn before combined kidney and bone marrow transplant. Unstimulated Tregs (CD4+CD25+CD127-), CD4+ non-Tregs (CD4+CD25-), CD4 and CD8 cells were FACS-sorted from thawed PBMCs. Before Treg sorting, thawed PBMCs were rested overnight at 37°C with about 200 IU/ml IL-2. The patients were a handful of recipients of combined kidney and bone marrow transplants from the ITN036ST trial, and samples were available only from these trial subjects. Healthy control blood was processed by Ficoll density gradient to PBMCs and cryopreserved; patient PBMCs were collected before and after transplant.

This clonotype originated in a human donor who received a combined kidney and bone marrow transplant. Material: Tregs from blood, obtained before the transplant. Recombination linked TRBV6-5 to TRBJ1-5, with TRBD1 tentatively as D gene (6 bases match). The DNA sequence follows: TGTGCCAGCAGTGCAGTCAGGGGCCAGCCCCAGCATTTT. Its amino acids are CASSAVRGQPQHF.